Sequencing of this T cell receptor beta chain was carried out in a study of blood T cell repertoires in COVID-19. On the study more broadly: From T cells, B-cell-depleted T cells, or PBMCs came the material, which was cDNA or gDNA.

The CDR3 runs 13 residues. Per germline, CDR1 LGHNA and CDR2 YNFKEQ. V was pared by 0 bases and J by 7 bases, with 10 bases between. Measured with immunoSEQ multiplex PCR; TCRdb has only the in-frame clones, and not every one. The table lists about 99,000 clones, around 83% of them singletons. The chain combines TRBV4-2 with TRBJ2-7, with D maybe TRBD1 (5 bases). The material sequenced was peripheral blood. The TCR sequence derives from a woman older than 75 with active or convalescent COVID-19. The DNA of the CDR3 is TGTGCCAGCAGCCAAGAACGCCAGGGTGAGCAGTACTTC. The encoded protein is CASSQERQGEQYF.